The 22 T cell receptor beta chains below come from one sample, sequenced in a study of T-cell reconstitution after alpha-beta-depleted transplantation in children. Using unique molecular identifiers, the investigators prepared the TCRbeta library. TCRdb redid the calling of the PCR reads with MiXCR, one entry per CDR3 protein. There are approximately 390,000 distinct CDR3 sequences in the sample; approximately 11% occur only once, and roughly 5.1% lies in the top ten. The input for sequencing was PBMCs from the stem cell graft donor, taken from the stem cell graft. Every receptor here comes from a human donor who donated a stem cell graft to a child with acute myeloid leukemia.

V usage is TRBV5-1 and J usage is TRBJ2-3, with 11 bases that match TRBD2. The CDR3 is 14 amino acids. Germline V gives CDR1 SGHRS, CDR2 YFSETQ. Trimming cost V 4 bases and J 4 bases; bases outside gene matches: 2. CDR3 nucleotide sequence: TGCGCCAGCAGCCAGGGACTAGCGGCAGATACGCAGTATTTT. Translating it yields CASSQGLAADTQYF.

This clonotype has just a few counts. The V and J genes are TRBV20-1 and TRBJ2-1; 8 nucleotides align to TRBD2. Germline values: CDR1 DFQATT, CDR2 SNEGSKA (reference sequence). The CDR3 totals 15 residues. With 3 bases clipped from V and 6 bases from J, the junction kept 10 bases outside the gene matches. The CDR3 DNA sequence: TGCAGTGCTAGGGTGGGACTAGTGAGGTTCAATGAGCAGTTCTTC. This sequence encodes CSARVGLVRFNEQFF.

Only a few counts were recorded for this clonotype. The chain couples TRBV9 to TRBJ2-2; 12 positions match TRBD2. This CDR3 is 17 amino acids long. Trimming at V came to 0 bases and at J to 4 bases, leaving 4 bases not matched to a gene. In germline, CDR1 is SGDLS, CDR2 YYNGEE. The chain's CDR3 is CASSVGLAGAGTGELFF. CDR3 DNA sequence: TGTGCCAGCAGCGTAGGACTAGCGGGAGCGGGCACCGGGGAGCTGTTTTTT.

This chain links TRBV12-3 or TRBV12-4 with TRBJ2-5; TRBD1 matches at 8 bases. V was pared by 5 bases and J by 0 bases, with 8 bases of the junction left unmatched. CDR3 size: 16 residues. Here the CDR3 reads CASSVWTGIYQETQYF. The CDR3 nucleotides are TGTGCCAGCAGTGTTTGGACAGGGATTTACCAAGAGACCCAGTACTTC.

In this sample, this clonotype turned up a few times. The genes are TRBV5-1 and TRBJ2-7; 8 nucleotides line up with TRBD1. The V gene's germline CDR1 is SGHRS and CDR2 YFSETQ. J gave up 4 bases and V 4 bases, and 10 bases lay outside the gene matches. CDR3 length equals 15 residues. Written as DNA, the CDR3 is TGCGCCAGCAGCACGGCAGGGGGCGTAGTATACGAGCAGTACTTC. It specifies CASSTAGGVVYEQYF.

This clonotype appeared many times. The chain uses TRBV5-1 and TRBJ1-4; tentative D call: TRBD1 (5 bases). CDR1 is SGHRS and CDR2 is YFSETQ in the germline V gene. Trimming took 1 base from V and 2 from J, leaving 9 bases between them. CDR3 length: 15 amino acids. The CDR3 loop reads CASSLPGTTNEKLFF. The CDR3 DNA follows: TGCGCCAGCAGCTTGCCCGGGACGACTAATGAAAAACTGTTTTTT.

This clonotype showed up many times. The rearrangement joins TRBV12-3 or TRBV12-4 to TRBJ1-1, with D uncertain. This CDR3 is 14 amino acids long. Trimming removed 5 bases from V and 1 base from J, with 11 bases in between. CDR3 amino acids: CASSPRTGNTEAFF. The CDR3 nucleotides read TGTGCCAGCAGTCCCAGGACGGGGAACACTGAAGCTTTCTTT.

In its sample, this clonotype was seen many times. This chain links TRBV21-1 with TRBJ1-3. TRBV21-1 is given as a pseudogene. The CDR3 has 16 residues. The CDR3 DNA reads as TGTGCCAGCAGCAAAGAGGAGTGCCGCTCTGGAAACACCATATATTTT. It translates to CASSKEECRSGNTIYF.

This clonotype came up a few times. The chain links TRBV7-2 to TRBJ2-1, with D perhaps TRBD2 (5 bases). This CDR3 spans 16 amino acids. Trimming pared 4 bases from V and 9 bases from J, leaving 22 bases between. The germline CDR1 and CDR2 sequences are SGHTA and FQGNSA. The CDR3 region has the DNA TGTGCCAGCAGCTCTGTGGGCGCGGGTGCTGGGCGTGAGCAGTTCTTC. The encoded protein is CASSSVGAGAGREQFF.

This clonotype was recorded a few times. The genes are TRBV14 and TRBJ1-4; D not resolved. This CDR3 spans 14 amino acids. Germline values: CDR1 SGHDN, CDR2 FVKESK. V gave up 2 bases and J gave up 6 bases, with 10 bases separating them. The CDR3 reads CASSQLGEYEKLFF. In DNA form, the CDR3 reads TGTGCCAGCAGCCAACTGGGAGAGTATGAAAAACTGTTTTTT.

This sequence joins TRBV6-4 and TRBJ2-3, with 8 bases fitting TRBD2. The CDR3 covers 13 residues. Germline V CDR1 and CDR2: MRHNA, SNTAGT. V gave up 3 bases and J gave up 6 bases; unmatched junction bases: 2. The CDR3 loop reads CASSDQRGDTQYF. CDR3 sequence (DNA): TGTGCCAGCAGTGATCAGCGGGGGGATACGCAGTATTTT.

The gene calls are TRBV28 and TRBJ2-5; possible D gene TRBD1, 6 bases. The germline V and J ends were trimmed by 5 bases and 0 bases, with 16 bases remaining between them. This CDR3 spans 16 amino acids. Germline CDR1 is MDHEN and CDR2 is SYDVKM. The CDR3 spells CASSLGQLEYQETQYF. The CDR3 nucleotides are TGTGCCAGCAGTCTTGGACAGTTAGAGTACCAAGAGACCCAGTACTTC.

The rearrangement joins TRBV18 to TRBJ1-4; TRBD1 aligns across 8 bases. Germline CDR1 reads KGHSH; CDR2 reads LQKENI. The ends lost 5 bases at V and 0 bases at J; junction bases unmatched: 14. This CDR3 spans 19 amino acids. DNA for the CDR3: TGTGCCAGCTCAAGATCCGGGACAGGACTCCTCGCAACTAATGAAAAACTGTTTTTT. Protein: CASSRSGTGLLATNEKLFF.

This clonotype was detected many times. The chain recombines TRBV5-1 with TRBJ1-3; D perhaps matches TRBD1 (5 bases). Germline CDR1 SGHRS, CDR2 YFSETQ. V lost 1 base and J lost 0, with 8 bases in between. The CDR3 extends over 15 amino acids. The CDR3 DNA sequence: TGCGCCAGCAGCTTGTACGGGGCCTCTGGAAACACCATATATTTT. It codes for CASSLYGASGNTIYF.

Ten or more counts support this clonotype. The chain carries TRBV11-2 and TRBJ2-1, with D maybe TRBD1 (5 bases). Deletions cut 4 bases from V and 5 bases from J, with 18 bases between. The CDR3 loop spans 16 amino acids. Germline V gene data show CDR1 as SGHAT and CDR2 as FQNNGV. Written as DNA, the CDR3 is TGTGCCAGCAGCTACGTAAGCGCCTTAGGGGACAATGAGCAGTTCTTC. Translated: CASSYVSALGDNEQFF.

This clonotype was counted only a few times. This chain connects TRBV12-3 or TRBV12-4 to TRBJ2-1; D not resolved. The CDR3 loop spans 12 amino acids. Trimming removed 1 base at V and 8 bases at J, with 6 bases between. In DNA form, the CDR3 reads TGTGCCAGCAGTTTAGTGGCCCATGAGCAGTTCTTC. It encodes CASSLVAHEQFF.

This clonotype was seen many times. The rearrangement links TRBV6-2 or TRBV6-3 to TRBJ2-2, with TRBD1 identical over 7 bases. Trimming took 5 bases from V and 5 from J; bases not matched to a gene: 11. The CDR3 covers 16 residues. Germline-derived CDR1 and CDR2 are MNHEY and SVGEGT. This chain's CDR3 is CASSDRTGMNTGELFF. CDR3 DNA sequence: TGTGCCAGCAGTGACCGGACAGGAATGAATACCGGGGAGCTGTTTTTT.

This chain uses TRBV29-1 with TRBJ2-5; tentative D call: TRBD1 (6 bases). Germline V lookup: CDR1 SQVTM, CDR2 ANQGSEA. V was shortened by 2 bases and J by 4 bases, with 11 bases between the two germline ends. There are 13 residues in the CDR3. This CDR3 is CSVERQGRETQYF. The CDR3 nucleotides are TGCAGCGTTGAACGTCAGGGGAGAGAGACCCAGTACTTC.

As DNA, the CDR3 is TGCAGTGCTAGCGATCCCCAACTCGACAGCACAGATACGCAGTATTTT. It is translated as CSASDPQLDSTDTQYF. V usage is TRBV20-1 and J usage is TRBJ2-3; no reliable D call. The CDR3 consists of 16 residues. Trimming removed 3 bases at V and 0 bases at J, with 16 bases between. From germline, CDR1 is DFQATT and CDR2 SNEGSKA (reference sequence).

The chain employs TRBV29-1 and TRBJ1-2; a possible D gene is TRBD1 (5 bases). The CDR3 contains 12 residues. Trimming left V 3 bases short and J 7 bases short, with 12 bases between. Germline CDR1 SQVTM, CDR2 ANQGSEA. Written as DNA, the CDR3 is TGCAGCGTTGATATTGGCGGGGGTGGCTACACCTTC. As protein: CSVDIGGGGYTF.

This clonotype was observed a few times. The J gene is TRBJ2-1, the V gene TRBV12-3 or TRBV12-4; TRBD2 agrees at 8 bases. The junction had 7 bases not matched to a gene; V was cut back by 1 base and J by 2 bases. This CDR3 has 17 amino acids. CDR3 DNA sequence: TGTGCCAGCAGTTTAGATCGGGGGACTAGGACCTACAATGAGCAGTTCTTC. Its protein product is CASSLDRGTRTYNEQFF.

This clonotype was seen a handful of times. The rearrangement joins TRBV7-8 to TRBJ1-2; perhaps TRBD1 as D (5 bases). V lost 4 bases, J lost 4 bases, and 13 bases lay in between. Germline V gene data show CDR1 as SGHVS and CDR2 as FQNEAQ. This CDR3 spans 14 amino acids. The CDR3 region has the DNA TGTGCCAGCAGCTCAGTGGGGCTTGGCTATGGCTACACCTTC. It translates to CASSSVGLGYGYTF.